The clone carrying this T cell receptor (beta chain) appeared many times. The sequenced fragment ends 3 residues before the CDR3 boundary, so the rest is inferred from the germline J gene. These data belong to a study of T cell clonality in common variable immunodeficiency. TCRdb's table, derived via immunoSEQ multiplex PCR, lists solely in-frame clones and lacks some. Observed in the sample are about 64,000 clones, none of them singletons. Per the germline V gene, CDR1 is SGHDN and CDR2 is FVKESK. With 7 bases removed from V and 2 bases from J, the gap between germline ends came to 19 bases. The CDR3 covers 16 residues.

The clonotype comes from a person aged 18-69 years in good health. The J gene is TRBJ2-3, the V gene TRBV14; the D gene is possibly TRBD1 (6 bases). The specimen sequenced was peripheral blood mononuclear cells. The CDR3 DNA, read in part, is TGTGCCAGCACCTACAAGAAGGGGGTAGACACAGATACG. Protein product: CASTYKKGVDTDT. The entire CDR3 protein is CASTYKKGVDTDTQYF.